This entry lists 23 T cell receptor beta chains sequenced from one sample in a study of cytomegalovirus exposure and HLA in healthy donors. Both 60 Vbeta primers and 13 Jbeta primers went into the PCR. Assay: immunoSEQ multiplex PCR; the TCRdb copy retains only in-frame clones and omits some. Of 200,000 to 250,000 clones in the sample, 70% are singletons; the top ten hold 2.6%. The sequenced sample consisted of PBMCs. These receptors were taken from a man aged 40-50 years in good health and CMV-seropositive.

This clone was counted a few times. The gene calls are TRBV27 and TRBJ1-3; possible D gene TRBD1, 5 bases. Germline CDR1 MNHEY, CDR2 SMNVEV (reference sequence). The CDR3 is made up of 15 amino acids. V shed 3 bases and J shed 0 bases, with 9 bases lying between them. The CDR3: CASSLKGLSGNTIYF. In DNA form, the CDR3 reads TGTGCCAGCAGTTTGAAGGGGCTCTCTGGAAACACCATATATTTT.

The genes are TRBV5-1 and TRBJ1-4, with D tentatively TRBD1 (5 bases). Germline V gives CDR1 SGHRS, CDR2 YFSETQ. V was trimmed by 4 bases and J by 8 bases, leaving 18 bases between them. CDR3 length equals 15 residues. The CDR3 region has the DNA TGCGCCAGCAGCGCGATCCAGGGCGGGGGAGAAAAACTGTTTTTT. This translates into CASSAIQGGGEKLFF.

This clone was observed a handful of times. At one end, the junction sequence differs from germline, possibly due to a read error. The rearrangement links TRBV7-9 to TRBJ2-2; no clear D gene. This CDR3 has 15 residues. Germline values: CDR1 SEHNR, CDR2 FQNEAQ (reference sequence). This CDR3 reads CSSEFSGSGTGELFF. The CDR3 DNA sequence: TGTTCCAGCGAGTTCAGTGGATCGGGCACCGGGGAGCTGTTTTTT.

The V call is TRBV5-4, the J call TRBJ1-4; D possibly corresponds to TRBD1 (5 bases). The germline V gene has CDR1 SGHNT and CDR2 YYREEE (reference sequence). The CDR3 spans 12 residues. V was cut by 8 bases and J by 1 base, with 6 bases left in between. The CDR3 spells CARQETNEKLFF. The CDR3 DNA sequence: TGTGCCAGACAGGAAACTAATGAAAAACTGTTTTTT.

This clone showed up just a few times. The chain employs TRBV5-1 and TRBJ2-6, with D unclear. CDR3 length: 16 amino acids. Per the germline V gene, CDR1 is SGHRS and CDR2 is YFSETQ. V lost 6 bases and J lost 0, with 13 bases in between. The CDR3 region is CASTTVWSSGANVLTF. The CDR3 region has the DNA TGCGCCAGCACAACGGTCTGGAGCTCTGGGGCCAACGTCCTGACTTTC.

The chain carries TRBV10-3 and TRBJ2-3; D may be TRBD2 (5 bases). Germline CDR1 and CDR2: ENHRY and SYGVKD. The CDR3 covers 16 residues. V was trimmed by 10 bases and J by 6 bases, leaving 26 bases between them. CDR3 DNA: TGTGCCACCACTGATATTGATAAAAAAAGAGGGGATACGCAGTATTTT. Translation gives CATTDIDKKRGDTQYF.

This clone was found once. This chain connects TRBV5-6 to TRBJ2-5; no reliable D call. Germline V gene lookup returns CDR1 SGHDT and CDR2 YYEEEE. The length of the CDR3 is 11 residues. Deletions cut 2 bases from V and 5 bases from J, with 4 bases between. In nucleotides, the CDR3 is TGTGCCAGCAGCTTTGCGGAGACCCAGTACTTC. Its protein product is CASSFAETQYF.

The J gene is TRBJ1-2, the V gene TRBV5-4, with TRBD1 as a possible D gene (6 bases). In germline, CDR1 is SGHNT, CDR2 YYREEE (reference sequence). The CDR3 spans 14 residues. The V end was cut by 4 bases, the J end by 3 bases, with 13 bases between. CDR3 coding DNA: TGTGCCAGCAGCCGTGGGGGCATTGACTATGGCTACACCTTC. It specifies CASSRGGIDYGYTF.

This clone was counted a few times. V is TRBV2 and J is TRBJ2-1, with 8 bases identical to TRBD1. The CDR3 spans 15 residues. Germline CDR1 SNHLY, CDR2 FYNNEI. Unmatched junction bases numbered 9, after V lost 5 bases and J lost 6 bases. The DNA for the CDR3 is TGTGCCAGCAGTCCGGGGACAGGAATCGGCAATGAGCAGTTCTTC. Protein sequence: CASSPGTGIGNEQFF. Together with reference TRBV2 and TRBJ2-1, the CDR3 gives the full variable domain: EPEVTQTPSHQVTQMGQEVILRCVPISNHLYFYWYRQILGQKVEFLVSFYNNEISEKSEIFDDQFSVERPDGSNFTLKIRSTKLEDSAMYFCASSPGTGIGNEQFFGPGTRLTVL.

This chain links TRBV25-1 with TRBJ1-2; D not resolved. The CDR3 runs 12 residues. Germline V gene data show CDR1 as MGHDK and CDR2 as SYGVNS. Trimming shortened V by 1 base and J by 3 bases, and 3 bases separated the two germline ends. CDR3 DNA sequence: TGTGCCAGCAGTGAATCTGACTATGGCTACACCTTC. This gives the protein CASSESDYGYTF.

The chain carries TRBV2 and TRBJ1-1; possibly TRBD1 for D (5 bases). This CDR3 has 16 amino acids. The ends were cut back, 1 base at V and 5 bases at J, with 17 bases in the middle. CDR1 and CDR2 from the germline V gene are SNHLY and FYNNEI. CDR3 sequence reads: CASSEGFRGWGTEAFF. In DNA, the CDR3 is TGTGCCAGCAGTGAAGGGTTCCGGGGGTGGGGGACTGAAGCTTTCTTT. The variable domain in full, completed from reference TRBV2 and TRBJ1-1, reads EPEVTQTPSHQVTQMGQEVILRCVPISNHLYFYWYRQILGQKVEFLVSFYNNEISEKSEIFDDQFSVERPDGSNFTLKIRSTKLEDSAMYFCASSEGFRGWGTEAFFGQGTRLTVV.

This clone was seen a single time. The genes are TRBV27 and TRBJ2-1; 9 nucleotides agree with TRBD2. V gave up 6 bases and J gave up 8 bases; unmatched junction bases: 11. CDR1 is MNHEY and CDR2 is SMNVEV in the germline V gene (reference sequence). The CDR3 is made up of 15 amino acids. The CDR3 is CASRPAGGLRDEQFF. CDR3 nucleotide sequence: TGTGCCAGCAGACCCGCGGGGGGGCTTAGGGATGAGCAGTTCTTC.

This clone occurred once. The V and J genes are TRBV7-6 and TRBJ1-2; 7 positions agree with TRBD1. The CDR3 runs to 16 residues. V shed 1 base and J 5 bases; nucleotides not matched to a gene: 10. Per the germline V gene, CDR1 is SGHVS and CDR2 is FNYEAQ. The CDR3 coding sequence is TGTGCCAGCAGCTTAGGAACTTCAGACAGGGTGTATGGCTACACCTTC. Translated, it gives CASSLGTSDRVYGYTF. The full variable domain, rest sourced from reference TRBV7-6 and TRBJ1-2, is GAGVSQSPRYKVTKRGQDVALRCDPISGHVSLYWYRQALGQGPEFLTYFNYEAQQDKSGLPNDRFSAERPEGSISTLTIQRTEQRDSAMYRCASSLGTSDRVYGYTFGSGTRLTVV.

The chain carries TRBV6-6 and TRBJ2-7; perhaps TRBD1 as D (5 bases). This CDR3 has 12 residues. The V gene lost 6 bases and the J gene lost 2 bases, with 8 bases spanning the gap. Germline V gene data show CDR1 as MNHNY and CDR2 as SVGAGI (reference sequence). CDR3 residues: CASSSQAYEQYF. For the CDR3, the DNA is TGTGCCAGCAGCTCACAGGCCTACGAGCAGTACTTC.

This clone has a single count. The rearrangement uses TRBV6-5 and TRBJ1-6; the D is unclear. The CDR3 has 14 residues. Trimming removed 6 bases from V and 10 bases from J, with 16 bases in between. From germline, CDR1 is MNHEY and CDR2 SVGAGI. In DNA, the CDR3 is TGTGCCAGCAGCTATGACGGGAGGATCTCACCCCTCCACTTT. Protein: CASSYDGRISPLHF.

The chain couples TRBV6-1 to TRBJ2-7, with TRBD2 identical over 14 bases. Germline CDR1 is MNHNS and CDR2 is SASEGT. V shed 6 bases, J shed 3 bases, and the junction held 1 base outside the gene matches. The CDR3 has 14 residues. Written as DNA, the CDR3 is TGTGCCAGCAGCGGGACTAGCGGGGGCTACGAGCAGTACTTC. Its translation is CASSGTSGGYEQYF.

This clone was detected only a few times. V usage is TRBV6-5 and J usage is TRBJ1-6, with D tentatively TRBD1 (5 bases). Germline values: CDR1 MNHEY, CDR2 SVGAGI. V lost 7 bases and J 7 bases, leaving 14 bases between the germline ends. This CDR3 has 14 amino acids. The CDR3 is CASNPGLSNSPLHF. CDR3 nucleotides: TGTGCCAGCAACCCGGGACTGTCCAATTCACCCCTCCACTTT.

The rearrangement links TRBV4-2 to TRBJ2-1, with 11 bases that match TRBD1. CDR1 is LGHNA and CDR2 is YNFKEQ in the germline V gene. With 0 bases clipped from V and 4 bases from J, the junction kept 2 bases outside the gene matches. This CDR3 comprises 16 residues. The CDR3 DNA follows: TGTGCCAGCAGCCAAGACTGGGACAGGGGGTACAATGAGCAGTTCTTC. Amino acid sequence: CASSQDWDRGYNEQFF.

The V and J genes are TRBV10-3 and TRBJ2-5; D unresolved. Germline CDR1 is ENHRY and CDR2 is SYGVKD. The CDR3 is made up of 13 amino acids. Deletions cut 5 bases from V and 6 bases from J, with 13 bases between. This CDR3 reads CAISQGGQKTQYF. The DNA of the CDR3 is TGTGCCATCAGTCAAGGTGGGCAAAAGACCCAGTACTTC.

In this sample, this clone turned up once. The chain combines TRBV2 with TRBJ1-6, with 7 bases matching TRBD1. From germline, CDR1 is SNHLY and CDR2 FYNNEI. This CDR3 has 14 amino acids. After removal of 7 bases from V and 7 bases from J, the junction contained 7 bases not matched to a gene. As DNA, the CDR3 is TGTGCCAGCATATGGGGACAGATAAATTCACCCCTCCACTTT. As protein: CASIWGQINSPLHF.

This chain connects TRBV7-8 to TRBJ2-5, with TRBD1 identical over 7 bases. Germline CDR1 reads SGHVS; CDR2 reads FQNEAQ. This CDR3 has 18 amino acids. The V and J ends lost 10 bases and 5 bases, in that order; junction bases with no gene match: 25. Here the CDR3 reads CATSRIGTVIRKGETQYF. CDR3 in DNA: TGTGCCACTTCAAGGATCGGGACAGTAATAAGAAAGGGGGAGACCCAGTACTTC.

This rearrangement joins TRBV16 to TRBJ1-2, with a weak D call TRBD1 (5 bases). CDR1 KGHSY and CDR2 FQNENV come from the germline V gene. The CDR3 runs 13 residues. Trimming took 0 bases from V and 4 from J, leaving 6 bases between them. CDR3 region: CASSQSTAYGYTF. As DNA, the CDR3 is TGTGCCAGCAGCCAATCGACAGCCTATGGCTACACCTTC.

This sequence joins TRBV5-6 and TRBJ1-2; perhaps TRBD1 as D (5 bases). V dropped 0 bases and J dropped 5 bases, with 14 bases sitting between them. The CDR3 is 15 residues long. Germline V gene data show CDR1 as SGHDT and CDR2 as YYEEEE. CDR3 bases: TGTGCCAGCAGCTTGGGGACACCGAACGGATATGGCTACACCTTC. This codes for CASSLGTPNGYGYTF.